This record covers a single T cell receptor (beta chain). Its antigen remains unknown. The entire patient cohort was treatment-naive prior to thyroid surgery. This sample was taken from a study of metastatic and nonmetastatic thyroid tumors. Study at large: Blood and tumor or nodule tissue repertoires from malignant and benign thyroid patients were compared.

This CDR3 spans 13 amino acids. The germline gives CDR1 GTSNPN, CDR2 SVGIG (reference sequence). V was cut by 1 base and J by 5 bases, with 12 bases left in between. Study observations and caveats: It was reportedly found that TCR beta diversity was significantly higher in malignant thyroid tumors than in benign nodules, a difference seen in both blood and tumor samples.

Original methodology: Construction of a distant-metastasis classifier for papillary thyroid cancer relied on CDR3 differences across clinicopathological groups. TCRdb re-called clones from the PCR reads using MiXCR. The authors' filters were not applied to this entry. The data show 20,000 or so clones, more than 35% seen once. The sample consisted of tumor tissue. The chain combines TRBV30 with TRBJ2-7; the D gene could be TRBD1 or TRBD2 (6 bases each). This clonotype was obtained from a female donor with papillary thyroid cancer or a benign thyroid nodule (not recorded which). Some clones in this sample may be carry-over from other donors' samples. The CDR3 spells CAWSAGALNEQYF. The CDR3 nucleotides are TGTGCCTGGAGTGCGGGGGCGCTTAACGAGCAGTACTTC.